The 19 T cell receptor beta chains in this list originate from one sample, sequenced in a study of post-analysis software for immune sequencing data. Study outcomes and limitations: Compared with controls, patients had more of five TRBV segments, including TRBV5-6, TRBV5-1 and TRBV20-1.

No antigen is known for these receptors. Presence of unique molecular identifiers characterized the TCR beta cDNA libraries. TCRdb used MiXCR to reprocess the PCR reads, holding one entry per CDR3 protein. The sample has about 540,000 distinct CDR3 sequences, around a third seen once; the top ten hold about 6%. Sample: blood. The receptors come from a girl between 2 and 17 years old with multiple sclerosis.

The chain links TRBV7-8 to TRBJ1-5, with 8 bases matching TRBD1. CDR1 and CDR2 from the germline V gene are SGHVS and FQNEAQ. The CDR3 has 16 amino acids. Trimming cost V 5 bases and J 7 bases; bases outside gene matches: 13. CDR3 nucleotide sequence: TGTGCCAGCAGCGGGAACCTGGACAGGGCGCACCAGCCCCAGCATTTT. Protein: CASSGNLDRAHQPQHF.

This clonotype has only a few counts. V is TRBV10-3 and J is TRBJ2-5, with D perhaps TRBD2 (6 bases). This CDR3 is 14 amino acids long. CDR1 ENHRY and CDR2 SYGVKD come from the germline V gene. V was cut by 3 bases and J by 7 bases, with 15 bases left in between. CDR3: CAISDPPSVGTQYF. The CDR3, as DNA: TGTGCCATCAGTGACCCTCCTAGCGTAGGGACCCAGTACTTC.

This clonotype was observed once. The chain carries TRBV6-4 and TRBJ1-5; D unclear. Germline CDR1 and CDR2: MRHNA and SNTAGT. The CDR3 covers 13 residues. The ends were cut back, 5 bases at V and 4 bases at J, with 9 bases in the middle. CDR3 DNA: TGTGCCAGCAGTCGCCTGGGAAATCAGCCCCAGCATTTT. As protein: CASSRLGNQPQHF.

V and J are TRBV18 and TRBJ1-5, with D tentatively TRBD1 (6 bases). This CDR3 spans 16 amino acids. CDR1 KGHSH and CDR2 LQKENI come from the germline V gene. The ends were cut back, 6 bases at V and 2 bases at J, with 17 bases in the middle. As DNA, the CDR3 is TGTGCCAGCTCCGCCGTGGGGGGGCTGCGCAATCAGCCCCAGCATTTT. Its protein product is CASSAVGGLRNQPQHF.

V is TRBV20-1 and J is TRBJ2-3; D perhaps matches TRBD1 (5 bases). The CDR3 contains 14 residues. Trimming left V 0 bases short and J 4 bases short, with 11 bases between. Germline V lookup: CDR1 DFQATT, CDR2 SNEGSKA (reference sequence). The DNA for the CDR3 is TGCAGTGCTAGAGAAGAGCAGGGATCAGATACGCAGTATTTT. Translated, it gives CSAREEQGSDTQYF.

The rearrangement uses TRBV29-1 and TRBJ1-1; D remains unclear. Germline V gene lookup returns CDR1 SQVTM and CDR2 ANQGSEA. The V and J ends lost 3 bases and 5 bases respectively, with 16 bases between them. This CDR3 is 14 amino acids long. The DNA for the CDR3 is TGCAGCGTTGAGGGGAGGGTTCGGGGAACTGAAGCTTTCTTT. Its protein product is CSVEGRVRGTEAFF.

With respect to this clonotype: Sequence at one end of the junction differs from germline and may be a read error. The chain couples TRBV7-9 to TRBJ1-2; TRBD1 is a possible D gene (6 bases). The CDR3 spans 14 residues. Germline CDR1 is SEHNR and CDR2 is FQNEAQ (reference sequence). The DNA of the CDR3 is TGTGCTAGCAGCTTAGCGTTGTCAGGGGATGGCTACACCTTC. Residues: CASSLALSGDGYTF. Variable domain in full (rest from reference TRBV7-9 and TRBJ1-2): DTGVSQNPRHKITKRGQNVTFRCDPISEHNRLYWYRQTLGQGPEFLTYFQNEAQLEKSRLLSDRFSAERPKGSFSTLEIQRTEQGDSAMYLCASSLALSGDGYTFGSGTRLTVV.

This sequence joins TRBV6-2 or TRBV6-3 and TRBJ2-6; D gene ambiguous. The CDR3 runs to 15 residues. The germline gives CDR1 MNHEY, CDR2 SVGEGT. Trimming cost V 0 bases and J 3 bases, with 6 bases left between them. CDR3 protein: CASSYSGFGANVLTF. CDR3 sequence (DNA): TGTGCCAGCAGTTACTCAGGGTTTGGGGCCAACGTCCTGACTTTC.

This clonotype has just a few counts. V is TRBV5-1 and J is TRBJ2-3; tentatively, D is TRBD1 or TRBD2 (5 bases each). Per germline, CDR1 SGHRS and CDR2 YFSETQ. CDR3 length equals 13 residues. V shed 3 bases and J shed 4 bases, with 9 bases lying between them. DNA for the CDR3: TGCGCCAGCAGCTACGGGACGCCAGATACGCAGTATTTT. As protein: CASSYGTPDTQYF.

This clonotype was seen only a few times. The V gene is TRBV20-1, the J gene TRBJ1-5; the D is unclear. V was cut by 6 bases and J by 0 bases, with 12 bases left in between. Germline lookup yields CDR1 DFQATT and CDR2 SNEGSKA (reference sequence). The CDR3 consists of 14 residues. CDR3 coding DNA: TGCAGTGCGAAGGGATCCGATAGCAATCAGCCCCAGCATTTT. It codes for CSAKGSDSNQPQHF.

J is TRBJ2-7 and V is TRBV18, with D tentatively TRBD1 or TRBD2 (5 bases each). V lost 2 bases and J lost 7, with 21 bases in between. The CDR3 extends over 16 amino acids. Germline values: CDR1 KGHSH, CDR2 LQKENI. The CDR3 sequence is CASSPSQGEGKKEQYF. The CDR3 DNA reads as TGTGCCAGCTCACCATCGCAGGGCGAGGGTAAGAAAGAGCAGTACTTC. The entire variable domain, with the rest obtained from reference TRBV18 and TRBJ2-7, is as follows: NAGVMQNPRHLVRRRGQEARLRCSPMKGHSHVYWYRQLPEEGLKFMVYLQKENIIDESGMPKERFSAEFPKEGPSILRIQQVVRGDSAAYFCASSPSQGEGKKEQYFGPGTRLTVT.

This clonotype was seen only a few times. This chain uses TRBV5-4 with TRBJ1-2; TRBD1 might be the D (6 bases). V was shortened by 1 base and J by 2 bases, with 12 bases between the two germline ends. The CDR3 consists of 15 residues. The germline V gene has CDR1 SGHNT and CDR2 YYREEE (reference sequence). In nucleotides, the CDR3 is TGTGCCAGCAGCTTGCAGGGGAGGAAAAACTATGGCTACACCTTC. It specifies CASSLQGRKNYGYTF.

In the case of this clonotype: A much larger clone differs from this one at a single base, so this may be a read error. This chain's CDR3 is CASRISGANVLTF. The CDR3, as DNA: TGTGCCAGCAGAATCTCTGGGGCCAACGTCCTGACTTTC. The gene calls are TRBV7-3 and TRBJ2-6; D is ambiguous. The germline V gene has CDR1 SGHTA and CDR2 FQGTGA. This CDR3 has 13 residues. With 6 bases removed from V and 0 bases from J, the gap between germline ends came to 3 bases.

This chain links TRBV7-9 with TRBJ2-7, with D unresolved. CDR3 size: 13 residues. The V end was cut by 1 base, the J end by 7 bases, with 11 bases between. CDR1 and CDR2 (germline): SEHNR, FQNEAQ (reference sequence). CDR3 nucleotide sequence: TGTGCCAGCAGCTTAGAGCCGAACGCAGAGCAGTACTTC. Translation: CASSLEPNAEQYF.

This clonotype showed up just a few times. This chain's CDR3 is CASSLGIGTASYEQYF. The DNA for the CDR3 is TGCGCCAGCAGCTTGGGTATCGGGACAGCCTCCTACGAGCAGTACTTC. The chain combines TRBV5-1 with TRBJ2-7; TRBD1 matches at 7 bases. J lost 0 bases, V lost 0 bases, and 6 bases had no gene match. Germline CDR1 reads SGHRS; CDR2 reads YFSETQ. The length of the CDR3 is 16 residues.

A remark on this clonotype: With a much larger clone just one base away, this may be a read error. This chain connects TRBV5-5 to TRBJ1-2; D gene uncertain. Germline-derived CDR1 and CDR2 are SGHKS and YYEKEE (reference sequence). The CDR3 is 12 amino acids. CDR3 in amino acids: CTSSLENYGYTF. The CDR3 nucleotides read TGTACCAGCAGCTTGGAGAACTATGGCTACACCTTC.

This clonotype was counted a few times. The CDR3 region has the DNA TGTGCCAGCAGCTTGGAGGGAGACTACACCTTC. Its protein is CASSLEGDYTF. V is TRBV5-6 and J is TRBJ1-2; D is undetermined. Germline assignment: CDR1 SGHDT and CDR2 YYEEEE. The CDR3 loop spans 11 amino acids. Trimming cost V 0 bases and J 10 bases, with 7 bases left between them. Using reference TRBV5-6 and TRBJ1-2 for the parts outside the CDR3, the full variable domain is DAGVTQSPTHLIKTRGQQVTLRCSPKSGHDTVSWYQQALGQGPQFIFQYYEEEERQRGNFPDRFSGHQFPNYSSELNVNALLLGDSALYLCASSLEGDYTFGSGTRLTVV.

The chain has TRBV12-3 or TRBV12-4 and TRBJ2-5; 11 bases map to TRBD2. The V gene end was trimmed by 2 bases and the J gene end by 4 bases; junction bases not matched to a gene: 9. The CDR3 spans 17 residues. The CDR3 region has the DNA TGTGCCAGCAGTTTATCGCTTAGCGGGGGGGCCACAGAGACCCAGTACTTC. Translation gives CASSLSLSGGATETQYF.

This clonotype was counted a few times. The CDR3 nucleotides are TGTGCCATCGGGGAAGCAAAGGGGACCCAGTACTTC. Its translation: CAIGEAKGTQYF. The V and J genes are TRBV10-3 and TRBJ2-5; the D is unclear. Trimming removed 8 bases at V and 7 bases at J, with 14 bases between. Germline V gene sequence: CDR1 ENHRY, CDR2 SYGVKD. This CDR3 has 12 amino acids.